This entry lists 32 T cell receptor beta chains sequenced from one sample in a study. TCRdb re-derived calls from the 5' RACE reads in MiXCR, one entry per CDR3 protein. The sample has over 6,500 distinct CDR3 sequences; roughly 47% are singletons. Sequenced input: naive CD4+ T cells sorted from a lymph node. This sample's subset: naive CD4+ T cells, CD4+CD45RA+CD25-. Receptors were obtained from a female donor with breast cancer.

V is TRBV5-1 and J is TRBJ2-1; 16 nucleotides match TRBD2. J was trimmed by 8 bases and V by 1 base; bases with no gene match: 6. This CDR3 has 17 amino acids. Germline V gives CDR1 SGHRS, CDR2 YFSETQ. CDR3 protein: CASSLRGTSGGAHEQFF. CDR3 DNA sequence: TGCGCCAGCAGCTTGCGTGGGACTAGCGGGGGGGCGCATGAGCAGTTCTTC.

This clonotype was recorded a few times. J is TRBJ2-5 and V is TRBV20-1; TRBD2 matches 14 bases. CDR1 is DFQATT and CDR2 is SNEGSKA in the germline V gene (reference sequence). V was clipped by 5 bases and J by 4 bases; unmatched bases: 6. The CDR3 has 15 amino acids. The CDR3 spells CSAQGLAGDTETQYF. The DNA of the CDR3 is TGCAGTGCTCAGGGACTAGCGGGAGATACAGAGACCCAGTACTTC.

The chain is built from TRBV20-1 and TRBJ2-7; TRBD1 agrees at 7 bases. This CDR3 has 14 amino acids. Trimming took 4 bases from V and 0 from J; bases not matched to a gene: 6. Germline V lookup: CDR1 DFQATT, CDR2 SNEGSKA (reference sequence). CDR3 amino acids: CSAISGTASYEQYF. CDR3 nucleotides: TGCAGTGCTATCTCAGGGACAGCCTCCTACGAGCAGTACTTC.

The chain uses TRBV24-1 and TRBJ1-5; TRBD1 might be the D (5 bases). Germline V gene data show CDR1 as KGHDR and CDR2 as SFDVKD. V was cut by 5 bases and J by 4 bases, with 14 bases left in between. The CDR3 runs 15 residues. The CDR3 loop is CATSGTTGTNQPQHF. Written as DNA, the CDR3 is TGTGCCACCAGTGGGACCACAGGTACTAATCAGCCCCAGCATTTT.

A remark on this clonotype: Mismatch with germline at one junction end may stem from a read error. The chain recombines TRBV5-1 with TRBJ2-3; D is possibly TRBD1 or TRBD2 (5 bases each). Germline V lookup: CDR1 SGHRS, CDR2 YFSETQ. The CDR3 loop spans 14 amino acids. The CDR3 sequence: CAGSLSLREDTQYF. CDR3 DNA: TGCGCCGGCAGCTTGTCGCTCAGGGAGGATACGCAGTATTTT. The full variable domain, in which reference TRBV5-1 and TRBJ2-3 provide the parts outside the CDR3, is KAGVTQTPRYLIKTRGQQVTLSCSPISGHRSVSWYQQTPGQGLQFLFEYFSETQRNKGNFPGRFSGRQFSNSRSEMNVSTLELGDSALYLCAGSLSLREDTQYFGPGTRLTVL.

The chain employs TRBV5-1 and TRBJ2-3; no firm D call. Germline V gene data show CDR1 as SGHRS and CDR2 as YFSETQ. Trimming stripped 4 bases from V and 0 bases from J, with 9 bases between. The CDR3 is 14 residues long. The CDR3 is CASSPTGSTDTQYF. The CDR3 nucleotides are TGCGCCAGCAGCCCGACCGGGAGCACAGATACGCAGTATTTT.

This clonotype was detected only a few times. The chain combines TRBV12-3 or TRBV12-4 with TRBJ2-1, with TRBD2 identical over 8 bases. The trim removed 6 bases at V and 4 bases at J, leaving 8 bases unmatched. This CDR3 has 15 residues. The CDR3 DNA is TGTGCCAGCAGGTATAGGACTAGCCGTTACAATGAGCAGTTCTTC. Translation gives CASRYRTSRYNEQFF.

In regard to this clonotype: A much bigger clone sits one base away, suggesting this may be a read error. V and J are TRBV20-1 and TRBJ1-2; 7 bases line up with TRBD1. The CDR3 extends over 13 amino acids. Germline V gives CDR1 DFQATT, CDR2 SNEGSKA (reference sequence). With 8 bases clipped from V and 4 bases from J, the junction kept 10 bases outside the gene matches. The DNA of the CDR3 is TGCAGTTCAAATCCAGCAGGGGGCTATGGCTACACCTTC. Translated: CSSNPAGGYGYTF.

There are a few counts of this clonotype. The chain combines TRBV15 with TRBJ2-7; no clear D gene. The germline V and J ends were trimmed by 0 bases and 3 bases, with 9 bases remaining between them. This CDR3 has 14 amino acids. Germline V gives CDR1 LNHNV, CDR2 YYDKDF (reference sequence). This chain's CDR3 is CATSRDGRIYEQYF. The CDR3 nucleotides read TGTGCCACCAGCAGAGATGGCCGGATCTACGAGCAGTACTTC.

Only a few counts were recorded for this clonotype. CDR3 in amino acids: CASSDPSLAGTDTQYF. The CDR3 nucleotides are TGTGCCAGCAGTGACCCCTCTCTAGCGGGCACAGATACGCAGTATTTT. The V and J genes are TRBV6-1 and TRBJ2-3, with 7 nucleotides matching TRBD2. V lost 3 bases, J lost 1 base, and 7 bases stayed unmatched. Germline V gene data show CDR1 as MNHNS and CDR2 as SASEGT. CDR3 size: 16 residues.

This clonotype was counted once. The rearrangement joins TRBV20-1 to TRBJ2-3, with D perhaps being TRBD1 or TRBD2 (6 bases each). Trimming took 5 bases from V and 4 from J, leaving 10 bases between them. The length of the CDR3 is 12 residues. Looked up from germline, CDR1 is DFQATT and CDR2 is SNEGSKA (reference sequence). CDR3 region: CSAGGQADTQYF. In DNA, the CDR3 is TGCAGTGCTGGGGGGCAGGCAGATACGCAGTATTTT.

The rearrangement links TRBV11-3 to TRBJ2-3; D not certain. The germline V gene encodes CDR1 SGHNT and CDR2 YENEEA. Between the trimmed V and J ends, which lost 1 base and 3 bases, there was a span of 17 bases. The CDR3 contains 17 residues. The CDR3 is CASSLGVSTEGTDTQYF. In DNA, the CDR3 is TGTGCCAGCAGCTTAGGAGTATCTACGGAAGGTACAGATACGCAGTATTTT.

This clonotype has only a few counts. The chain combines TRBV5-1 with TRBJ2-7, with TRBD1 matching over 10 bases. J was trimmed by 9 bases and V by 4 bases; bases with no gene match: 10. Germline V gene sequence: CDR1 SGHRS, CDR2 YFSETQ. This CDR3 has 14 amino acids. DNA for the CDR3: TGCGCCAGCAGCACCGGACAGGGGGAGCGTGGGCAGTACTTC. This codes for CASSTGQGERGQYF. The full variable domain, in which reference TRBV5-1 and TRBJ2-7 provide the parts outside the CDR3, is KAGVTQTPRYLIKTRGQQVTLSCSPISGHRSVSWYQQTPGQGLQFLFEYFSETQRNKGNFPGRFSGRQFSNSRSEMNVSTLELGDSALYLCASSTGQGERGQYFGPGTRLTVT.

The CDR3 bases are TGTGCCAGCAGCTTTTCCCTCCAGGGCGACACTGAAGCTTTCTTT. Protein: CASSFSLQGDTEAFF. The chain is built from TRBV14 and TRBJ1-1; a possible D gene is TRBD1 (5 bases). Germline-derived CDR1 and CDR2 are SGHDN and FVKESK. The CDR3 has 15 residues. V dropped 5 bases and J dropped 3 bases, with 16 bases sitting between them.

The chain joins TRBV20-1 to TRBJ1-2; 7 bases are shared with TRBD1. The CDR3 runs 15 residues. The junction had 11 bases not matched to a gene; V was cut back by 7 bases and J by 0 bases. In germline, CDR1 is DFQATT, CDR2 SNEGSKA (reference sequence). The CDR3 sequence is CSVGGRGLANYGYTF. For the CDR3, the DNA is TGCAGTGTAGGAGGCAGGGGGTTAGCTAACTATGGCTACACCTTC.

V gene TRBV20-1 combines with J gene TRBJ2-7; D might be TRBD1 or TRBD2, each matching 5 bases. The germline V gene encodes CDR1 DFQATT and CDR2 SNEGSKA (reference sequence). Trimming pared 0 bases from V and 0 bases from J, leaving 12 bases between. This CDR3 has 15 amino acids. The CDR3 bases are TGCAGTGCTAGAGATTTTCAGGGAGACTCCTACGAGCAGTACTTC. Translating gives CSARDFQGDSYEQYF.

This clonotype was observed a handful of times. V gene TRBV10-3 combines with J gene TRBJ2-3; D could derive from TRBD1 or TRBD2 (6 bases each). Trimming shortened V by 0 bases and J by 4 bases, and 14 bases separated the two germline ends. CDR3 length equals 16 residues. In germline, CDR1 is ENHRY, CDR2 SYGVKD. CDR3 in amino acids: CAISESGGGVADTQYF. CDR3 in DNA: TGTGCCATCAGTGAGTCGGGGGGCGGGGTCGCAGATACGCAGTATTTT.

V and J are TRBV5-1 and TRBJ1-5; a weak D match, TRBD1 (6 bases). CDR3 size: 15 residues. Trimming removed 0 bases from V and 4 bases from J, with 11 bases in between. Per the germline V gene, CDR1 is SGHRS and CDR2 is YFSETQ. CDR3 in amino acids: CASSLAGARNQPQHF. The CDR3 DNA sequence: TGCGCCAGCAGCTTGGCGGGGGCGCGGAATCAGCCCCAGCATTTT.

This clonotype came up a few times. V is TRBV20-1 and J is TRBJ2-7, with D perhaps TRBD1 (6 bases). Between the trimmed V and J ends, which lost 3 bases and 2 bases, there was a span of 14 bases. Germline V gene data show CDR1 as DFQATT and CDR2 as SNEGSKA (reference sequence). This CDR3 has 14 residues. CDR3 sequence reads: CSARARTAPYEQYF. CDR3 sequence (DNA): TGCAGTGCTAGGGCACGGACAGCCCCCTACGAGCAGTACTTC.

The V and J genes are TRBV5-1 and TRBJ2-5; TRBD2 agrees at 14 bases. This CDR3 region has 17 residues. V shed 8 bases and J 4 bases; nucleotides not matched to a gene: 13. Germline CDR1 reads SGHRS; CDR2 reads YFSETQ. In DNA form, the CDR3 reads TGCGCCAGTCAACTGGGACTAGCGGGAGAGGGAGGAGAGACCCAGTACTTC. Translated: CASQLGLAGEGGETQYF.

This clonotype has just a few counts. Its ends do not fully match the called genes, so a read error is possible. This chain uses TRBV10-3 with TRBJ2-3; either TRBD1 or TRBD2 may fit D (5 bases each). CDR1 ENHRY and CDR2 SYGVKD come from the germline V gene. The CDR3 is 14 amino acids. This CDR3 reads CATSLDGGTDTQYF. The CDR3 nucleotides read TGTGCCACCAGTCTAGATGGGGGAACAGATACGCAGTATTTT.

V gene TRBV5-1 combines with J gene TRBJ2-7; no clear D. Germline CDR1 is SGHRS and CDR2 is YFSETQ. V lost 0 bases and J lost 7, with 11 bases in between. The CDR3 has 13 amino acids. This chain's CDR3 is CASSLGRFGEQYF. CDR3 in DNA: TGCGCCAGCAGCTTGGGACGTTTCGGGGAGCAGTACTTC.

In the case of this clonotype: A junction boundary mismatches the germline segment, possibly from a read error. The chain employs TRBV5-6 and TRBJ1-5; unclear D gene. The CDR3 is 14 amino acids. Germline V gene lookup returns CDR1 SGHDT and CDR2 YYEEEE. The DNA for the CDR3 is TGTGCCAGCAGTTTGGGCCCGACGGGTCAGCCCCAGCATTTT. This codes for CASSLGPTGQPQHF.

Points on this clonotype: One end of the junction fails to match germline, which may point to a read error. J is TRBJ1-1 and V is TRBV6-1, with D hard to call. Per the germline V gene, CDR1 is MNHNS and CDR2 is SASEGT. This CDR3 is built from 14 residues. CDR3 sequence: CASRSMGYDTDAFF. As DNA, the CDR3 is TGTGCCAGCAGGTCAATGGGGTATGACACTGATGCTTTCTTT.

The gene calls are TRBV29-1 and TRBJ1-3, with D possibly TRBD1 on 5 matching bases. CDR1 SQVTM and CDR2 ANQGSEA come from the germline V gene. V shed 4 bases and J shed 4 bases, with 5 bases lying between them. The CDR3 sequence is 11 residues long. CDR3 amino acids: CSVGQGNTIYF. CDR3 bases: TGCAGCGTTGGACAGGGAAACACCATATATTTT.

The rearrangement uses TRBV7-2 and TRBJ1-2; D possibly corresponds to TRBD1 (5 bases). Germline V gene sequence: CDR1 SGHTA, CDR2 FQGNSA. CDR3 length equals 14 residues. V lost 5 bases, J lost 8 bases, and 18 bases lay in between. The CDR3 DNA reads as TGTGCCAGCAGCGAGGCGGTCGCAGGGATGGGCTACACCTTC. This translates into CASSEAVAGMGYTF.

The chain recombines TRBV7-6 with TRBJ1-2; 9 bases fit TRBD1. CDR1 and CDR2 from the germline V gene are SGHVS and FNYEAQ. After removal of 6 bases from V and 7 bases from J, the junction contained 12 bases not matched to a gene. CDR3 length: 15 residues. The CDR3 DNA reads TGTGCCAGCAGGCAATCGGGAGGACAGGGGAGTGGCTACACCTTC. Translating it yields CASRQSGGQGSGYTF. Full variable domain (remainder filled in from reference TRBV7-6 and TRBJ1-2): GAGVSQSPRYKVTKRGQDVALRCDPISGHVSLYWYRQALGQGPEFLTYFNYEAQQDKSGLPNDRFSAERPEGSISTLTIQRTEQRDSAMYRCASRQSGGQGSGYTFGSGTRLTVV.

This clonotype appeared a few times. The chain has TRBV4-1 and TRBJ2-7, with 10 bases that match TRBD1. V dropped 1 base and J dropped 5; count of bases not matched to a gene: 5. CDR3 length: 15 residues. Looked up from germline, CDR1 is MGHRA and CDR2 is YSYEKL. The CDR3 here is CASSQVGTGDNEQYF. Written as DNA, the CDR3 is TGCGCCAGCAGCCAAGTCGGGACAGGGGACAACGAGCAGTACTTC.

The chain is built from TRBV5-1 and TRBJ2-3; 16 nucleotides align to TRBD2. Germline trimming cut 3 bases from V and 6 bases from J; bases unmatched to any gene: 10. Germline V gene data show CDR1 as SGHRS and CDR2 as YFSETQ. This CDR3 comprises 18 residues. This chain's CDR3 is CASSSGLAGGPREDTQYF. The CDR3 bases are TGCGCCAGCAGCTCGGGACTAGCGGGAGGGCCCCGTGAGGATACGCAGTATTTT.

In this sample, this clonotype turned up a few times. The V and J genes are TRBV20-1 and TRBJ2-7; 10 bases agree with TRBD2. CDR3 size: 13 residues. The J segment lost 4 bases and the V segment lost 6 bases, leaving 6 bases of the junction unmatched. In germline, CDR1 is DFQATT, CDR2 SNEGSKA (reference sequence). The CDR3 DNA follows: TGCAGTGCCGTTAGCGGGGGGCTTTACGAGCAGTACTTC. It codes for CSAVSGGLYEQYF.

The chain has TRBV6-4 and TRBJ1-1; D might be TRBD1 (6 bases). The CDR3 consists of 13 residues. Germline CDR1 reads MRHNA; CDR2 reads SNTAGT. Trimming shortened V by 4 bases and J by 1 base, and 7 bases separated the two germline ends. CDR3 residues: CASSADRNTEAFF. The CDR3 DNA is TGTGCCAGCAGTGCGGACAGGAACACTGAAGCTTTCTTT.

This clonotype showed up just a few times. This chain joins TRBV9 and TRBJ1-2; the D is unclear. Germline V CDR1 and CDR2: SGDLS, YYNGEE. This CDR3 contains 13 residues. V was trimmed by 4 bases and J by 2 bases, leaving 9 bases between them. Here the CDR3 DNA reads TGTGCCAGCAGCCGAGACGAGAACTATGGCTACACCTTC. It yields the protein CASSRDENYGYTF. Full variable domain (outside the CDR3, taken from reference TRBV9 and TRBJ1-2): DSGVTQTPKHLITATGQRVTLRCSPRSGDLSVYWYQQSLDQGLQFLIQYYNGEERAKGNILERFSAQQFPDLHSELNLSSLELGDSALYFCASSRDENYGYTFGSGTRLTVV.